In its sample, the clone carrying this TCR beta chain was seen many times. Its antigen is currently unknown. These data come from a study of T cells in Graves' hyperthyroidism and ophthalmopathy. It was RNA transcripts that yielded the amplified TCR beta CDR3 regions. The HTBI set primed first-round TCR CDR3 RT-PCR. Each CDR3 protein gets one entry after TCRdb re-called the multiplex PCR reads with MiXCR. This sample yields under 300,000 distinct CDR3 sequences, of which roughly 15% are seen a single time; around 7.9% belongs to the top ten. Study findings and constraints: In the blood, most expanded thyroid clonotypes above 0.001 appeared as well. The model forecast ophthalmopathy, anticipating it by a median about 7 months before onset.

The CDR3 has 15 amino acids. Germline V lookup: CDR1 SGDLS, CDR2 YYNGEE. Trimming stripped 2 bases from V and 9 bases from J, with 18 bases between. The sequence came from a woman in her twenties or thirties with Graves' hyperthyroidism that later progressed to Graves' ophthalmopathy. The material sequenced was blood. V is TRBV9 and J is TRBJ2-1; no firm D call. The CDR3 sequence: CASSVAVTPFGEQFF. DNA of the CDR3: TGTGCCAGCAGCGTGGCCGTGACCCCGTTCGGTGAGCAGTTCTTC.